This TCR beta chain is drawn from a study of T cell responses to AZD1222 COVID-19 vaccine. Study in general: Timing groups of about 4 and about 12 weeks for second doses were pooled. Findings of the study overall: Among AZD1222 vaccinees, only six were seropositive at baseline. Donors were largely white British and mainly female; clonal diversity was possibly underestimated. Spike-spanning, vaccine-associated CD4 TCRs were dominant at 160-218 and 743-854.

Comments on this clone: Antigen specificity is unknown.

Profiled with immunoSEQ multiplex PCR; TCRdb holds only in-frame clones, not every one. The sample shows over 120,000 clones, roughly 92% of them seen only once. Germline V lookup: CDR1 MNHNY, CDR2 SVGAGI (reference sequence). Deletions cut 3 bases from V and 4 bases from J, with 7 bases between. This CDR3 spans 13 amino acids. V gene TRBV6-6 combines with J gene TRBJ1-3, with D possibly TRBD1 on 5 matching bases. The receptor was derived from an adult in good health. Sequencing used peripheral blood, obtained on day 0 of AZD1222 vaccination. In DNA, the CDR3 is TGTGCCAGCAGTTATTGGGGCGGAAACACCATATATTTT. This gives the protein CASSYWGGNTIYF.